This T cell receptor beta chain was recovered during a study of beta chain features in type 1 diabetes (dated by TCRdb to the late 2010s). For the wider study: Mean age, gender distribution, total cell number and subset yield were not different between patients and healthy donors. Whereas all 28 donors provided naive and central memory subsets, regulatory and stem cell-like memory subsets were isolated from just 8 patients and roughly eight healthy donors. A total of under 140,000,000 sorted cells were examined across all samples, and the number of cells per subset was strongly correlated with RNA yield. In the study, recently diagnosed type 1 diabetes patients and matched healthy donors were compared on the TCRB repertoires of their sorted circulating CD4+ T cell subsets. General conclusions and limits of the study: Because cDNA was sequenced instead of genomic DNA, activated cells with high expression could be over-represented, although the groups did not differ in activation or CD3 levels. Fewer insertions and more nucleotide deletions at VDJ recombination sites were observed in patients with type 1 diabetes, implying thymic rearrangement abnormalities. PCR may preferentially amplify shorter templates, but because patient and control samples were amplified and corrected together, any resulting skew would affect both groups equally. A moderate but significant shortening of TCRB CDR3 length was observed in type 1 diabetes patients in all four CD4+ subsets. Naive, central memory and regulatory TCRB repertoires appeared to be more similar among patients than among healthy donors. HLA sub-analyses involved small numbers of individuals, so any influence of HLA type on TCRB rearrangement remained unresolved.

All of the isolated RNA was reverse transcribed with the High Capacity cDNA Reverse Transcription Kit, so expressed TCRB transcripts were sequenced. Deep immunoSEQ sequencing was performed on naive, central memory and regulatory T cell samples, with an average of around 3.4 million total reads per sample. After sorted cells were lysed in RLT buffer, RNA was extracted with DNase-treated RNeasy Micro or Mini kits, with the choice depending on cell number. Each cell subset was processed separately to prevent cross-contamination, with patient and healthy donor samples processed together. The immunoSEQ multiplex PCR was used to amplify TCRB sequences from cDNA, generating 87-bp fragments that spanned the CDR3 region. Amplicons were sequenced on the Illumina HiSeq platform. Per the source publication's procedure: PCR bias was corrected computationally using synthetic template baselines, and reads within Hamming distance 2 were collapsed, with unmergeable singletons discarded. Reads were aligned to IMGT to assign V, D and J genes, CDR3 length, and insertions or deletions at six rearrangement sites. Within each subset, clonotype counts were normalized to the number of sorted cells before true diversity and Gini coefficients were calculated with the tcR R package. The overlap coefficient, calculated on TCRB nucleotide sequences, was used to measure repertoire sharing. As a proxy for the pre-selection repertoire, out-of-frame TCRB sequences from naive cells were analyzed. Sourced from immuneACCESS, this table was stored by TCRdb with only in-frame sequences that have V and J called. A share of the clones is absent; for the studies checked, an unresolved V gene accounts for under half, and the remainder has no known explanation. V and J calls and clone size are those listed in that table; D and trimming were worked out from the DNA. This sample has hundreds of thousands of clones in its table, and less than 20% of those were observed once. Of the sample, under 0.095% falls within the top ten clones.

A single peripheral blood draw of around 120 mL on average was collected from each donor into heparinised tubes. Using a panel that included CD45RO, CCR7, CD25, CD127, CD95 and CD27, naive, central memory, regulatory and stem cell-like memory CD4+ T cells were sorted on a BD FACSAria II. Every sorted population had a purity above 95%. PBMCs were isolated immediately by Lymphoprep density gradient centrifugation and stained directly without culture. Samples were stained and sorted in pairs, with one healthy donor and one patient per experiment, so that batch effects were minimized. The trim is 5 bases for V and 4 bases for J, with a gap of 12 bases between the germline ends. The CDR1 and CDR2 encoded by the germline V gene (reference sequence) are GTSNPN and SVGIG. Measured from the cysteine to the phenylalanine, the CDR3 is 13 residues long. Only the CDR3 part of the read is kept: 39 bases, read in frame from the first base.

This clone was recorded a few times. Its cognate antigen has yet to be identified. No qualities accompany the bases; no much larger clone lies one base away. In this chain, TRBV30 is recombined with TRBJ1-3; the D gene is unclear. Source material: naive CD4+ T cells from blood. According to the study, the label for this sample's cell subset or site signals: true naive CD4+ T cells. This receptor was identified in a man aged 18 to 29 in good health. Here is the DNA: TGTGCCTGGCAGCCCTGGGCCGGAAACACCATATATTTT. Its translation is CAWQPWAGNTIYF.